These 22 T cell receptor beta chains share one sample of origin, sequenced in a study of shared clonotypes between healthy human individuals. Assay used: immunoSEQ multiplex PCR; TCRdb lists only in-frame clones, some missing. Of hundreds of thousands of clones in the sample, 90% to 96% are singletons; the top ten hold about 0.064%. Source material: naive CD4+ T cells sorted from blood. The subset here: CD45RA+ positively selected. The origin of the receptors is a woman aged 25 to 45 in good health.

This chain connects TRBV5-4 to TRBJ2-7, with D unresolved. The V and J ends lost 5 bases and 12 bases respectively, with 18 bases between them. The CDR3 is 12 residues long. CDR1 and CDR2 (germline): SGHNT, YYREEE (reference sequence). The CDR3, as DNA: TGTGCCAGCAGTAGTGATACCGGTCTCCGGTACTTC. Translated, it gives CASSSDTGLRYF.

The rearrangement joins TRBV28 to TRBJ2-3; D call uncertain. The germline V gene encodes CDR1 MDHEN and CDR2 SYDVKM. Trimming left V 7 bases short and J 2 bases short, with 10 bases between. The CDR3 consists of 13 residues. The CDR3 nucleotides read TGTGCCAGCAAGGGTGGCCCCACAGATACGCAGTATTTT. It is translated as CASKGGPTDTQYF.

CDR3 residues: CASSLAGEGGYTF. The CDR3 DNA follows: TGTGCCAGCAGCTTAGCAGGGGAGGGTGGCTACACCTTC. V is TRBV7-6 and J is TRBJ1-2; D may be TRBD1 (5 bases). V shed 0 bases and J shed 7 bases, with 9 bases lying between them. The CDR3 extends over 13 amino acids. CDR1 and CDR2 (germline): SGHVS, FNYEAQ.

With regard to this clone: Different DNA sequences within this sample yield the same CDR3. V and J are TRBV5-1 and TRBJ2-5; 7 bases agree with TRBD1. V lost 0 bases to trimming and J lost 2 bases; unmatched junction nucleotides: 1. Germline V gene data show CDR1 as SGHRS and CDR2 as YFSETQ. The length of the CDR3 is 14 residues. CDR3 in DNA: TGCGCCAGCAGCTTGGGACAGGGACAAGAGACCCAGTACTTC. This translates into CASSLGQGQETQYF.

This clone was seen once. The chain combines TRBV7-8 with TRBJ2-1, with TRBD1 matching 7 bases. The ends lost 5 bases at V and 7 bases at J; junction bases unmatched: 8. The V gene's germline CDR1 is SGHVS and CDR2 FQNEAQ. CDR3 size: 14 residues. The CDR3 loop is CASSPDRVWNEQFF. Here the CDR3 DNA reads TGTGCCAGCAGCCCAGACAGGGTCTGGAATGAGCAGTTCTTC.

This rearrangement joins TRBV2 to TRBJ1-6, with D unclear. CDR3 length: 14 amino acids. The germline CDR1 and CDR2 sequences are SNHLY and FYNNEI. Trimming took off 3 bases at V and 10 bases at J, with 13 bases between the two ends. The CDR3 nucleotides read TGTGCCAGCAGTGAGGTCAGTAAGGAATCACCCCTCCACTTT. Translation: CASSEVSKESPLHF.

The chain uses TRBV4-2 and TRBJ2-5, with D perhaps matching TRBD2 (5 bases). Germline CDR1 and CDR2: LGHNA and YNFKEQ. V dropped 3 bases and J dropped 4 bases, with 18 bases sitting between them. The CDR3 consists of 16 residues. The DNA for the CDR3 is TGTGCCAGCAGCCAGAATCCCTCCCTAGCCGGAGAGACCCAGTACTTC. Translation gives CASSQNPSLAGETQYF.

The V gene is TRBV6-6, the J gene TRBJ2-7; 8 nucleotides agree with TRBD2. V lost 6 bases and J lost 4; bases outside the gene matches: 11. From germline, CDR1 is MNHNY and CDR2 SVGAGI (reference sequence). This CDR3 is 15 amino acids long. As DNA, the CDR3 is TGTGCCAGCAGCCACCTCAGCGGGGGACAATACGAGCAGTACTTC. It translates to CASSHLSGGQYEQYF.

The gene calls are TRBV27 and TRBJ1-2, with D perhaps matching TRBD1 (5 bases). With 4 bases removed from V and 1 base from J, the gap between germline ends came to 19 bases. This CDR3 contains 17 residues. Germline CDR1 is MNHEY and CDR2 is SMNVEV (reference sequence). CDR3 DNA sequence: TGTGCCAGCAGTTCTTCCCCGCGGGACGGAGGTAACTATGGCTACACCTTC. This encodes CASSSSPRDGGNYGYTF.

The J gene is TRBJ2-2, the V gene TRBV7-3; D not certain. V lost 5 bases and J lost 3, with 4 bases in between. Germline-derived CDR1 and CDR2 are SGHTA and FQGTGA. This CDR3 is 12 amino acids long. The CDR3 sequence: CASSRDTGELFF. CDR3 sequence (DNA): TGTGCCAGCAGCCGCGACACCGGGGAGCTGTTTTTT.

V and J are TRBV2 and TRBJ1-3; the match to TRBD1 covers 7 bases. Germline-derived CDR1 and CDR2 are SNHLY and FYNNEI. Trimming at V came to 4 bases and at J to 7 bases, leaving 10 bases not matched to a gene. The CDR3 sequence is 15 residues long. As DNA, the CDR3 is TGTGCCAGCAGTGGACAGGGATTGTTTGGGAACACCATATATTTT. Translated, it gives CASSGQGLFGNTIYF.

This clone appeared a few times. The V call is TRBV4-2, the J call TRBJ1-2; 8 nucleotides line up with TRBD1. From germline, CDR1 is LGHNA and CDR2 YNFKEQ. Trimming cost V 1 base and J 7 bases; bases outside gene matches: 17. This CDR3 contains 18 residues. The CDR3 region has the DNA TGTGCCAGCAGCCAAGTTCCCAACCCGGGGACAGGCGTTGTTGGCTACACCTTC. As protein: CASSQVPNPGTGVVGYTF.

The chain links TRBV7-2 to TRBJ2-7; D uncertain. CDR3 size: 12 residues. The V gene's germline CDR1 is SGHTA and CDR2 FQGNSA. V was shortened by 5 bases and J by 6 bases, with 11 bases between the two germline ends. The CDR3 reads CASSRTHFEQYF. The CDR3, as DNA: TGTGCCAGCAGCCGGACCCATTTCGAGCAGTACTTC.

The chain combines TRBV27 with TRBJ2-1; D unclear. The CDR3 contains 11 residues. V was clipped by 6 bases and J by 3 bases, with 3 bases between them. From germline, CDR1 is MNHEY and CDR2 SMNVEV (reference sequence). CDR3 in amino acids: CASRLYNEQFF. The CDR3 coding sequence is TGTGCCAGCAGACTCTACAATGAGCAGTTCTTC.

J is TRBJ1-4 and V is TRBV5-1, with D tentatively TRBD1 (5 bases). The CDR3 covers 13 residues. Trimming left V 1 base short and J 7 bases short, with 8 bases between. Germline CDR1 SGHRS, CDR2 YFSETQ. The CDR3 here is CASSLLGAEKLFF. CDR3 bases: TGCGCCAGCAGCTTGTTAGGGGCTGAAAAACTGTTTTTT.

This sequence joins TRBV11-2 and TRBJ2-7, with 7 positions matching TRBD2. Germline CDR1 and CDR2: SGHAT and FQNNGV. Trimming at V came to 7 bases and at J to 4 bases, leaving 13 bases not matched to a gene. CDR3 length: 15 residues. The CDR3 sequence is CASTLEVSGSYEQYF. DNA for the CDR3: TGTGCCAGCACCCTAGAGGTTAGCGGGTCGTACGAGCAGTACTTC.

V is TRBV7-2 and J is TRBJ2-7, with 8 bases matching TRBD2. The germline V gene encodes CDR1 SGHTA and CDR2 FQGNSA. Trimming at V came to 4 bases and at J to 2 bases, leaving 4 bases not matched to a gene. The CDR3 is 14 residues long. The CDR3 protein is CASSSTSGAYEQYF. The DNA for the CDR3 is TGTGCCAGCAGCTCCACTAGCGGAGCCTACGAGCAGTACTTC.

The CDR3 nucleotides read TGTGCCAGCAGCCAAGATCACCCCGGACTAGGAATGAGCAATGAGCAGTTCTTC. Its protein is CASSQDHPGLGMSNEQFF. The J gene is TRBJ2-1, the V gene TRBV14, with 7 bases that match TRBD2. The CDR3 is 18 amino acids. The trim removed 0 bases at V and 6 bases at J, leaving 14 bases unmatched. Germline-derived CDR1 and CDR2 are SGHDN and FVKESK.

This chain links TRBV5-1 with TRBJ2-7, with D possibly TRBD2 on 6 matching bases. The CDR3 covers 14 residues. Trimming took 4 bases from V and 3 from J, leaving 14 bases between them. Germline assignment: CDR1 SGHRS and CDR2 YFSETQ. The CDR3 loop reads CASSPALEGYEQYF. The CDR3 DNA follows: TGCGCCAGCAGCCCAGCCTTGGAGGGCTACGAGCAGTACTTC.

The chain links TRBV15 to TRBJ2-1; 7 bases are a match to TRBD2. The CDR3 has 15 residues. V gave up 5 bases and J gave up 5 bases; unmatched junction bases: 9. CDR1 is LNHNV and CDR2 is YYDKDF in the germline V gene (reference sequence). The CDR3 region is CATSLSGIIDNEQFF. CDR3 DNA sequence: TGTGCCACCAGCCTCAGCGGGATTATAGACAATGAGCAGTTCTTC.

The chain links TRBV30 to TRBJ1-2; D is uncertain. The CDR3 sequence is 10 residues long. V lost 5 bases to trimming and J lost 4 bases, with 5 bases between them. Germline V gene sequence: CDR1 GTSNPN, CDR2 SVGIG (reference sequence). CDR3 amino acids: CAWQGYGYTF. CDR3 bases: TGTGCCTGGCAAGGCTATGGCTACACCTTC.

This clone was found once. The rearrangement links TRBV29-1 to TRBJ2-3, with 9 bases that match TRBD1. The V segment lost 2 bases and the J segment 6 bases; nucleotides outside the gene matches: 12. The CDR3 is 16 amino acids. Germline V gene data show CDR1 as SQVTM and CDR2 as ANQGSEA. DNA of the CDR3: TGCAGCGTTGAATTTCCCGCACAGGGGGCGGCTGATACGCAGTATTTT. The encoded protein is CSVEFPAQGAADTQYF.